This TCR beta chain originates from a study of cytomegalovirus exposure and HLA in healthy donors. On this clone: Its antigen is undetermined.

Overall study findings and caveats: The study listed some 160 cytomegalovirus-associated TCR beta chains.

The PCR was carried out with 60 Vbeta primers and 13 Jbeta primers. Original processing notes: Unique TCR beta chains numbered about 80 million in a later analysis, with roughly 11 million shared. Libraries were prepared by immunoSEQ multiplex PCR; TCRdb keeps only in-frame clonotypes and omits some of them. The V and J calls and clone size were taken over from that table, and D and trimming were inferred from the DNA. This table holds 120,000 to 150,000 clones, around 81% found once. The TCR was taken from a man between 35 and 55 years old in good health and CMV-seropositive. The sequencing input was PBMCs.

For the CDR3, the DNA is TGCGCCAGCAGCGGGGGACTAGCGGGGGTAAACCAAGAGACCCAGTACTTC. It codes for CASSGGLAGVNQETQYF. The chain uses TRBV5-1 and TRBJ2-5, with 14 bases lining up with TRBD2. The CDR3 has 17 amino acids. V trimming: 4 bases; J trimming: 0 bases; junction bases outside the gene matches: 5. The V gene's germline CDR1 is SGHRS and CDR2 YFSETQ.